Listed below are T cell receptor beta chains from one sample, sequenced in a study of T cell changes during pregnancy in multiple sclerosis. Libraries were prepared by immunoSEQ multiplex PCR; TCRdb keeps only in-frame clonotypes and omits some of them. The sample gives some 21,000 clones, around 93% of which show up once; 0.6% to 0.85% is in the top ten. This specimen consisted of CD4+ T cells from peripheral blood mononuclear cells, obtained in the third trimester of pregnancy. These receptors were obtained from a female donor with multiple sclerosis, enrolled in a pregnancy study. The CDR3 runs from the conserved cysteine through the conserved F or W. The D gene is left open where the match is weak. Size is omitted from some rows. Given values are once, few, many or a class for expanded clones.

CDR3 DNA: TGTGCCAGCAGTGCCATGGGAGGCCTCTCTACCTATGGCTACACCTTC
CDR3 protein: CASSAMGGLSTYGYTF
clone size: once
V gene: TRBV6-4
D gene: -
CDR3 length: 16
J gene: TRBJ1-2

CDR3 DNA: TGTGCCAGCAGCGGAGGACAGGGGGCAAATGAGCAGTTCTTC
CDR3 protein: CASSGGQGANEQFF
clone size: -
V gene: TRBV9
D gene: TRBD1
CDR3 length: 14
J gene: TRBJ2-1

CDR3 DNA: TGTGCCATCAGTGAGTCGAGTCTCGACAATGAGCAGTTCTTC
CDR3 protein: CAISESSLDNEQFF
clone size: -
V gene: TRBV10-3
D gene: -
CDR3 length: 14
J gene: TRBJ2-1

CDR3 DNA: TGTGCCAGCGGGACAGGGGTGCGGGGGGCCAACGTCCTGACTTTC
CDR3 protein: CASGTGVRGANVLTF
clone size: once
V gene: TRBV2
D gene: TRBD1
CDR3 length: 15
J gene: TRBJ2-6

CDR3 DNA: TGTGCCAGCAGCTTAGTCGGGGTATGGACCGGGGAGCTGTTTTTT
CDR3 protein: CASSLVGVWTGELFF
clone size: -
V gene: TRBV11-2
D gene: -
CDR3 length: 15
J gene: TRBJ2-2

CDR3 DNA: TGTGCCAGCAGCCAAGTGTCTACTAGCGGGGGGCTCCCCTCCTACGAGCAGTACTTC
CDR3 protein: CASSQVSTSGGLPSYEQYF
clone size: -
V gene: TRBV4-2
D gene: TRBD2
CDR3 length: 19
J gene: TRBJ2-7

CDR3 DNA: TGTGCCTGGAGTCTCGGACCAAGGGGTGAAAAACTGTTTTTT
CDR3 protein: CAWSLGPRGEKLFF
clone size: -
V gene: TRBV30
D gene: -
CDR3 length: 14
J gene: TRBJ1-4

CDR3 DNA: TGTGCCAGCTACCGGTGGGGGGCCAACGTCCTGACTTTC
CDR3 protein: CASYRWGANVLTF
clone size: -
V gene: TRBV5-6
D gene: -
CDR3 length: 13
J gene: TRBJ2-6

CDR3 DNA: TGTGCTAGCAGCCCGTCGAGAGAGAACACCGGGGAGCTGTTTTTT
CDR3 protein: CASSPSRENTGELFF
clone size: -
V gene: TRBV7-7
D gene: -
CDR3 length: 15
J gene: TRBJ2-2

CDR3 DNA: TGTGCCAGCAGCCGCCTCGGCGGGCCCTACAATGAGCAGTTCTTC
CDR3 protein: CASSRLGGPYNEQFF
clone size: once
V gene: TRBV6-5
D gene: -
CDR3 length: 15
J gene: TRBJ2-1

CDR3 DNA: TGTGCCAGCAGCCGCGGGTTGGGAGCGGATACGCAGTATTTT
CDR3 protein: CASSRGLGADTQYF
clone size: -
V gene: TRBV11-3
D gene: -
CDR3 length: 14
J gene: TRBJ2-3

CDR3 DNA: TGCAGCGTTGAAGGCCCGGGGATTTCTACTGAAGCTTTCTTT
CDR3 protein: CSVEGPGISTEAFF
clone size: -
V gene: TRBV29-1
D gene: -
CDR3 length: 14
J gene: TRBJ1-1

CDR3 DNA: TGCGCCAGCAGCTTGGCACAGGGGGTCACTGAAGCTTTCTTT
CDR3 protein: CASSLAQGVTEAFF
clone size: -
V gene: TRBV5-1
D gene: TRBD1
CDR3 length: 14
J gene: TRBJ1-1

CDR3 DNA: TGTGCCAGCAGTGGACAGGGGAGAGACACTGAAGCTTTCTTT
CDR3 protein: CASSGQGRDTEAFF
clone size: -
V gene: TRBV6-1
D gene: TRBD1
CDR3 length: 14
J gene: TRBJ1-1

CDR3 DNA: TGTGCCAGCAGCGACCGCCGGAGGTGGGCTTTCTTT
CDR3 protein: CASSDRRRWAFF
clone size: -
V gene: TRBV11-1
D gene: -
CDR3 length: 12
J gene: TRBJ1-1

CDR3 DNA: TGTGCCAGCAGCCCGCGATGGGCGGGGTTGGATGGCTACACCTTC
CDR3 protein: CASSPRWAGLDGYTF
clone size: -
V gene: TRBV14
D gene: -
CDR3 length: 15
J gene: TRBJ1-2

CDR3 DNA: TGTGCCACCAGCAGAGATAGCGGGGGGGCAGATACGCAGTATTTT
CDR3 protein: CATSRDSGGADTQYF
clone size: -
V gene: TRBV15
D gene: TRBD2
CDR3 length: 15
J gene: TRBJ2-3

CDR3 DNA: TGTGCCAGCAGCTTGGGGGTCAGGGAGGGTCAGCCCCAGCATTTT
CDR3 protein: CASSLGVREGQPQHF
clone size: -
V gene: TRBV7-2
D gene: -
CDR3 length: 15
J gene: TRBJ1-5

CDR3 DNA: TGCGCCAGCAGCTTAGCAGGGGGGTCGGCCAAAAACATTCAGTACTTC
CDR3 protein: CASSLAGGSAKNIQYF
clone size: -
V gene: TRBV5-1
D gene: -
CDR3 length: 16
J gene: TRBJ2-4

CDR3 DNA: TGTGCCAGCAGTCGGACAGGGGGGAACTCTGAAGCTTTCTTT
CDR3 protein: CASSRTGGNSEAFF
clone size: -
V gene: TRBV6-5
D gene: TRBD1
CDR3 length: 14
J gene: TRBJ1-1